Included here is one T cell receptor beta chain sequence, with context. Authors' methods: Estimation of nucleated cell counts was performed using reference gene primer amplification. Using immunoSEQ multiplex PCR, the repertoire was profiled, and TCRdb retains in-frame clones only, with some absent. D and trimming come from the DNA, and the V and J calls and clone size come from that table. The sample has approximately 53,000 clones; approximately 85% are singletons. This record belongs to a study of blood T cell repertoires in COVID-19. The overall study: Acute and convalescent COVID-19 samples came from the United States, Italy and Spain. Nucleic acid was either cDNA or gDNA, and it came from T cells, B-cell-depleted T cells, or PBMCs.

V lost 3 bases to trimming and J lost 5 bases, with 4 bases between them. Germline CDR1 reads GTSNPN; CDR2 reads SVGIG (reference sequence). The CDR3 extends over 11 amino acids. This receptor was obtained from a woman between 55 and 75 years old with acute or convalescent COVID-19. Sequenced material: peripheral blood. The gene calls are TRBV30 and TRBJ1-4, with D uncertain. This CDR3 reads CAWSPNEKLFF. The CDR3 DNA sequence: TGTGCCTGGAGCCCGAATGAAAAACTGTTTTTT.